Listed below are T cell receptor beta chains from one sample, sequenced in a study of vaccination effects on CD4 cells after COVID-19. The antigens these receptors bind are not known. Clones were sequenced by immunoSEQ multiplex PCR, and TCRdb holds only the in-frame ones, with some missing. The table lists approximately 28,000 clones, 55% to 75% of them singletons. Sequenced material: CD4+ T cells from PBMCs cultured with HCoV-NL63 spike peptides, taken after COVID-19 vaccination. These TCRs come from a human donor who received a COVID-19 vaccine. Both conserved end residues are part of each CDR3.

CDR3 length,V gene,CDR3 protein
14,TRBV18,CASSPMENTGELFF
15,TRBV5-1,CASSSEGQPNQPQHF
14,TRBV18,CASSPTAGNNEQFF
19,TRBV13,CASSLGSIMAGGSTGELFF
14,TRBV10-2,CASLGRGGTDTQYF
14,TRBV7-9,CASSLAGGRDTQYF
13,TRBV2,CASSETEYNEQFF
14,TRBV3-1/TRBV3-2,CASSHRTSQETQYF
16,TRBV6-5,CASSYSLQDSGNTIYF
15,TRBV19,CASSYTRVMNTEAFF
13,TRBV7-9,CASSFWGGEEQFF
16,TRBV10-3,CAISESEFQEGYEQYF
14,TRBV6-6,CASRFAEPTGELFF
15,TRBV6-5,CASSKSGTGQETQYF